The 28 T cell receptor beta chains below all came from one sample that was sequenced in a study of CD8 T cells in Susac syndrome. A quantity of about 0.45 to 1 ug RNA underwent reverse transcription using random hexamers. TCRdb processed the immunoSEQ multiplex PCR reads anew with MiXCR; each CDR3 protein has one entry. Of tens of thousands of distinct CDR3 sequences listed, over 90% are singletons. Sequencing input: CD8+ T cells from PBMCs. Receptors were obtained from a human donor in good health.

The chain couples TRBV6-1 to TRBJ2-7; D is possibly TRBD1 (6 bases). V gave up 2 bases and J gave up 3 bases, with 11 bases separating them. The CDR3 totals 14 residues. The germline gives CDR1 MNHNS, CDR2 SASEGT. The DNA for the CDR3 is TGTGCCAGCAGTGAATTCGACAGGTACTACGAGCAGTACGTC. Amino acid sequence: CASSEFDRYYEQYV.

The chain employs TRBV7-9 and TRBJ1-1; tentative D call: TRBD1 (5 bases). Germline V gives CDR1 SEHNR, CDR2 FQNEAQ (reference sequence). The CDR3 loop spans 14 amino acids. The V and J ends lost 11 bases and 1 base respectively, with 17 bases between them. CDR3 residues: CASILGEGNTEAFF. The CDR3 DNA reads TGTGCCTCAATTTTGGGGGAAGGGAACACTGAAGCTTTCTTT.

The gene calls are TRBV4-1 and TRBJ2-5, with unresolved D. This CDR3 contains 14 residues. The ends were cut back, 1 base at V and 4 bases at J, with 10 bases in the middle. The V gene's germline CDR1 is MGHRA and CDR2 YSYEKL. As DNA, the CDR3 is TGCGCCAGCAGCCAAGTGGGCGGCGTAGAGACCCAGTACTTC. The encoded protein is CASSQVGGVETQYF.

The chain couples TRBV27 to TRBJ1-2, with 10 bases fitting TRBD1. V was pared by 4 bases and J by 7 bases, with 9 bases of the junction left unmatched. Looked up from germline, CDR1 is MNHEY and CDR2 is SMNVEV (reference sequence). This CDR3 contains 15 residues. CDR3 nucleotides: TGTGCCAGCAGTTCACAAAGACAGGGGGCTGCTGGCTACACCTTC. Translating gives CASSSQRQGAAGYTF.

The rearrangement joins TRBV6-2 or TRBV6-3 to TRBJ2-7; tentative D call: TRBD2 (6 bases). CDR1 is MNHEY, CDR2 SVGEGT, per germline. The V gene lost 2 bases and the J gene lost 0 bases, with 11 bases spanning the gap. There are 15 residues in the CDR3. The CDR3 sequence is CASSYGTASSYEQYF. For the CDR3, the DNA is TGTGCCAGCAGTTACGGGACTGCCAGCTCCTACGAGCAGTACTTC.

The rearrangement uses TRBV19 and TRBJ1-5, with 9 bases identical to TRBD1. Germline V gene sequence: CDR1 LNHDA, CDR2 SQIVND (reference sequence). CDR3 length: 16 residues. V lost 5 bases, J lost 1 base, and 6 bases stayed unmatched. The DNA for the CDR3 is TGTGCCAGTAGTGAACAGGGGGCGCGAAGCAATCAGCCCCAGCATTTT. It yields the protein CASSEQGARSNQPQHF.

This sequence joins TRBV25-1 and TRBJ2-7; D remains ambiguous. The CDR3 spans 15 residues. Germline CDR1 reads MGHDK; CDR2 reads SYGVNS. V gave up 4 bases and J gave up 2 bases, with 15 bases separating them. The CDR3 sequence is CASSGGEKSTYEQYF. The DNA for the CDR3 is TGTGCCAGCAGTGGAGGAGAAAAGTCAACCTACGAGCAGTACTTC.

V gene TRBV7-9 combines with J gene TRBJ1-4, with a tentative D call TRBD1 (5 bases). The CDR3 has 12 residues. V dropped 1 base and J dropped 8 bases, with 5 bases sitting between them. CDR1 and CDR2 from the germline V gene are SEHNR and FQNEAQ (reference sequence). Here the CDR3 reads CASSLGGEKLFF. Here the CDR3 DNA reads TGTGCCAGCAGCTTAGGGGGCGAAAAACTGTTTTTT.

This clonotype has just one count. The chain recombines TRBV23-1 with TRBJ2-5; 7 bases fit TRBD2. TRBV23-1 is an ORF, with its function uncertain. The CDR3 is 15 residues long. J gave up 5 bases and V 8 bases, and 14 bases lay outside the gene matches. Here the CDR3 reads CASVTQRGTVETQYF. DNA of the CDR3: TGCGCCAGCGTAACCCAGCGGGGAACTGTGGAGACCCAGTACTTC.

The chain carries TRBV6-5 and TRBJ2-5, with no clear D. Germline CDR1 and CDR2: MNHEY and SVGAGI. This CDR3 contains 14 residues. Trimming shortened V by 0 bases and J by 5 bases, and 10 bases separated the two germline ends. CDR3 sequence (DNA): TGTGCCAGCAGTTACTCGTCTGGGGTGGAGACCCAGTACTTC. Its translation is CASSYSSGVETQYF.

This sequence joins TRBV19 and TRBJ2-1; possibly TRBD1 for D (6 bases). V lost 9 bases, J lost 5 bases, and 17 bases lay in between. Germline values: CDR1 LNHDA, CDR2 SQIVND (reference sequence). This CDR3 spans 14 amino acids. In nucleotides, the CDR3 is TGTGCCAGCGGGACAATCACGTGGAACAATGAGCAGTTCTTC. It codes for CASGTITWNNEQFF.

This sequence joins TRBV27 and TRBJ2-1, with D unresolved. The V gene's germline CDR1 is MNHEY and CDR2 SMNVEV (reference sequence). The V end was cut by 5 bases, the J end by 4 bases, with 21 bases between. The CDR3 totals 17 residues. This CDR3 reads CASSANTPGFGYNEQFF. CDR3 nucleotides: TGTGCCAGCAGTGCGAATACCCCGGGCTTCGGGTACAATGAGCAGTTCTTC.

The chain links TRBV9 to TRBJ2-2; a weak D match, TRBD1 (6 bases). Deletions cut 3 bases from V and 3 bases from J, with 12 bases between. CDR1 and CDR2 from the germline V gene are SGDLS and YYNGEE. The CDR3 length is 15 residues. The CDR3 bases are TGTGCCAGCAGCGAGGCAGGGGCGTACACCGGGGAGCTGTTTTTT. It encodes CASSEAGAYTGELFF.

The chain joins TRBV11-2 to TRBJ1-1; the D is unclear. Trimming stripped 7 bases from V and 3 bases from J, with 18 bases between. Germline V gene sequence: CDR1 SGHAT, CDR2 FQNNGV. This CDR3 is built from 15 residues. The CDR3 DNA follows: TGTGCCAGCAACTCCCTACCGGGCGAAGACACTGAAGCTTTCTTT. Translation gives CASNSLPGEDTEAFF.

The chain is built from TRBV20-1 and TRBJ2-3; possibly TRBD2 for D (5 bases). The CDR3 consists of 13 residues. Per germline, CDR1 DFQATT and CDR2 SNEGSKA (reference sequence). The CDR3 reads CSGVWYRQDTQYF. The CDR3 DNA sequence: TGCAGCGGGGTCTGGTATCGGCAAGATACGCAGTATTTT.

The rearrangement joins TRBV7-8 to TRBJ2-1; tentative D call: TRBD2 (5 bases). V was shortened by 4 bases and J by 8 bases, with 12 bases between the two germline ends. This CDR3 comprises 13 residues. Germline values: CDR1 SGHVS, CDR2 FQNEAQ. CDR3 coding DNA: TGTGCCAGCAGCTCCTTCCCAGCGGATGAGCAGTTCTTC. Protein sequence: CASSSFPADEQFF.

The chain couples TRBV5-6 to TRBJ2-7, with 8 bases lining up with TRBD1. CDR1 is SGHDT and CDR2 is YYEEEE in the germline V gene. Unmatched junction bases numbered 4, after V lost 4 bases and J lost 7 bases. CDR3 length: 12 amino acids. The CDR3 nucleotides read TGTGCCAGCAGCGTATACAGGGGGGAGCAGTACGTC. Translated: CASSVYRGEQYV.

V gene TRBV5-1 combines with J gene TRBJ2-1; 8 bases line up with TRBD2. Germline values: CDR1 SGHRS, CDR2 YFSETQ. The CDR3 is made up of 15 amino acids. V was clipped by 5 bases and J by 5 bases; unmatched bases: 9. The CDR3, as DNA: TGCGCCAGCAGTCGGGGACTAGGGCGAAACAATGAGCAGTTCTTC. Translation gives CASSRGLGRNNEQFF.

This sequence joins TRBV4-3 and TRBJ2-2; unclear D gene. The CDR3 is 15 residues long. V was shortened by 0 bases and J by 3 bases, with 8 bases between the two germline ends. Germline V gene lookup returns CDR1 LGHNA and CDR2 YSLEER. CDR3 residues: CASSQDGGDTGELFF. For the CDR3, the DNA is TGCGCCAGCAGCCAAGATGGCGGCGACACCGGGGAGCTGTTTTTT.

The V and J genes are TRBV9 and TRBJ1-1, with TRBD1 as a possible D gene (5 bases). Trimming took off 4 bases at V and 2 bases at J, with 15 bases between the two ends. Germline V CDR1 and CDR2: SGDLS, YYNGEE. The CDR3 extends over 15 amino acids. CDR3 region: CASSPGGKPNTEAFF. The CDR3 DNA is TGTGCCAGCAGCCCGGGGGGGAAACCCAACACTGAAGCTTTCTTT.

The rearrangement links TRBV29-1 to TRBJ2-7; no clear D gene. V shed 1 base and J shed 3 bases, with 7 bases lying between them. Germline assignment: CDR1 SQVTM and CDR2 ANQGSEA. This CDR3 region has 12 residues. The CDR3 protein is CSVEGASYEQYF. The CDR3 coding sequence is TGCAGCGTTGAAGGGGCCAGCTACGAGCAGTACTTC.

This clonotype was observed a handful of times. The chain joins TRBV2 to TRBJ1-1; D unresolved. Trimming left V 0 bases short and J 7 bases short, with 6 bases between. CDR3 length: 12 amino acids. Germline-derived CDR1 and CDR2 are SNHLY and FYNNEI. CDR3 sequence: CASSEARYEAFF. The CDR3 DNA is TGTGCCAGCAGTGAAGCGAGGTATGAAGCTTTCTTT.

The chain is built from TRBV5-1 and TRBJ2-3, with D perhaps TRBD2 (5 bases). Germline V gene lookup returns CDR1 SGHRS and CDR2 YFSETQ. V lost 5 bases to trimming and J lost 4 bases, with 17 bases between them. This CDR3 spans 15 amino acids. CDR3 DNA: TGCGCCAGCAGTATTCGGGGTAATACCGCAGATACGCAGTATTTT. It is translated as CASSIRGNTADTQYF.

V usage is TRBV6-1 and J usage is TRBJ2-1, with TRBD2 as a possible D gene (7 bases). The germline gives CDR1 MNHNS, CDR2 SASEGT. With 6 bases removed from V and 6 bases from J, the gap between germline ends came to 15 bases. The CDR3 covers 14 residues. CDR3 loop: CASRLRGAVNEQFF. In DNA form, the CDR3 reads TGTGCCAGCAGGTTACGGGGGGCGGTCAATGAGCAGTTCTTC.

This clonotype has just one count. The gene calls are TRBV9 and TRBJ2-2, with no clear D. CDR1 and CDR2 (germline): SGDLS, YYNGEE. The CDR3 loop spans 11 amino acids. Trimming left V 4 bases short and J 6 bases short, with 4 bases between. The DNA for the CDR3 is TGTGCCAGCAGCTGGGCCGGGGAGCTGTTTTTT. This gives the protein CASSWAGELFF.

The chain employs TRBV27 and TRBJ2-7; 7 bases line up with TRBD1. V trimming: 5 bases; J trimming: 3 bases; junction bases outside the gene matches: 7. CDR1 is MNHEY and CDR2 is SMNVEV in the germline V gene (reference sequence). This CDR3 comprises 14 residues. CDR3 DNA sequence: TGTGCCAGCAGTCAACTGGGGACAGTCTACGAGCAGTACTTC. It translates to CASSQLGTVYEQYF.

J is TRBJ1-2 and V is TRBV6-2 or TRBV6-3; D not certain. Germline loops: CDR1 MNHEY, CDR2 SVGEGT. The CDR3 totals 15 residues. Trimming removed 1 base at V and 8 bases at J, with 17 bases between. CDR3 protein: CASSYFNLGHEGYTF. CDR3 DNA sequence: TGTGCCAGCAGTTACTTCAATCTGGGCCATGAAGGCTACACCTTC.

This chain uses TRBV20-1 with TRBJ2-1; 10 positions match TRBD2. Germline lookup yields CDR1 DFQATT and CDR2 SNEGSKA (reference sequence). The CDR3 sequence is 14 residues long. The ends lost 2 bases at V and 12 bases at J; junction bases unmatched: 10. CDR3: CSARLAGAFQGQFF. Here the CDR3 DNA reads TGCAGTGCTAGACTAGCGGGAGCGTTTCAGGGGCAGTTCTTC.